These T cell receptor beta chains were read from a single sample in a study of cytomegalovirus exposure and HLA in healthy donors. Assay: immunoSEQ multiplex PCR; the TCRdb copy retains only in-frame clones and omits some. The sample records fewer than 250,000 clones, about 87% being singletons. The specimen was PBMCs. The receptors shown here come from a man between 18 and 35 years old in good health and CMV-seronegative. Both conserved end residues are part of each CDR3. D genes are given only for firm matches. Size values are once, few and many counts, or a class for expanded clones, and some rows have none.

d_call: -; j_call: TRBJ2-7; v_call: TRBV7-6; clone_size: -; cdr3_aa: CASSPRRSYEQYF; cdr3_nt: TGTGCCAGCAGCCCTAGAAGGTCCTACGAGCAGTACTTC
d_call: -; j_call: TRBJ1-1; v_call: TRBV4-1; clone_size: -; cdr3_aa: CASSTQENTEAFF; cdr3_nt: TGCGCCAGCAGCACACAGGAGAACACTGAAGCTTTCTTT
d_call: -; j_call: TRBJ1-2; v_call: TRBV11-3; clone_size: -; cdr3_aa: CASSLGNRFGYTF; cdr3_nt: TGTGCCAGCAGCTTAGGGAACAGGTTCGGCTACACCTTC
d_call: TRBD1; j_call: TRBJ2-7; v_call: TRBV2; clone_size: -; cdr3_aa: CASSVAFERGRMGDEQYF; cdr3_nt: TGTGCCAGCAGTGTGGCGTTCGAGAGGGGGCGCATGGGCGACGAGCAGTACTTC
d_call: -; j_call: TRBJ1-2; v_call: TRBV5-5; clone_size: -; cdr3_aa: CASSLDTLNYGYTF; cdr3_nt: TGTGCCAGCAGCTTGGACACCCTTAACTATGGCTACACCTTC
d_call: -; j_call: TRBJ1-4; v_call: TRBV19; clone_size: once; cdr3_aa: CASTTLGQNNEKLFF; cdr3_nt: TGTGCCAGTACCACTCTCGGACAGAATAATGAAAAACTGTTTTTT
d_call: -; j_call: TRBJ1-4; v_call: TRBV9; clone_size: -; cdr3_aa: CASSEGTFEKLFF; cdr3_nt: TGTGCCAGCAGCGAGGGGACTTTCGAAAAACTGTTTTTT
d_call: -; j_call: TRBJ1-3; v_call: TRBV5-6; clone_size: -; cdr3_aa: CASSLLRERNTIYF; cdr3_nt: TGTGCCAGCAGCTTGCTTAGGGAGAGGAACACCATATATTTT
d_call: -; j_call: TRBJ2-1; v_call: TRBV9; clone_size: -; cdr3_aa: CASSVFGNEQFF; cdr3_nt: TGTGCCAGCAGCGTATTCGGCAATGAGCAGTTCTTC
d_call: -; j_call: TRBJ1-1; v_call: TRBV4-1; clone_size: -; cdr3_aa: CASSQQDTAVNTEAFF; cdr3_nt: TGCGCCAGCAGCCAGCAGGATACGGCTGTGAACACTGAAGCTTTCTTT
d_call: TRBD1; j_call: TRBJ1-3; v_call: TRBV9; clone_size: -; cdr3_aa: CASSVQQTGGHGNTIYF; cdr3_nt: TGTGCCAGCAGCGTACAACAGACAGGGGGCCACGGAAACACCATATATTTT
d_call: -; j_call: TRBJ1-2; v_call: TRBV27; clone_size: -; cdr3_aa: CASSLVFGQYGYTF; cdr3_nt: TGTGCCAGCAGTTTGGTATTCGGACAATATGGCTACACCTTC
d_call: -; j_call: TRBJ1-6; v_call: TRBV7-2; clone_size: -; cdr3_aa: CASGQNNSPLHF; cdr3_nt: TGTGCCAGCGGACAGAATAATTCACCCCTCCACTTT
d_call: -; j_call: TRBJ2-2; v_call: TRBV5-1; clone_size: -; cdr3_aa: CASSFLESMNTGELFF; cdr3_nt: TGCGCCAGCAGCTTCCTCGAAAGCATGAACACCGGGGAGCTGTTTTTT
d_call: TRBD2; j_call: TRBJ2-2; v_call: TRBV4-3; clone_size: -; cdr3_aa: CASSQVIGRAGELFF; cdr3_nt: TGCGCCAGCAGCCAAGTCATCGGGAGGGCCGGGGAGCTGTTTTTT
d_call: -; j_call: TRBJ2-1; v_call: TRBV5-4; clone_size: -; cdr3_aa: CASSPQTGSSYNEQFF; cdr3_nt: TGTGCCAGCAGCCCCCAAACAGGGAGCTCCTACAATGAGCAGTTCTTC
d_call: TRBD1; j_call: TRBJ2-1; v_call: TRBV4-3; clone_size: -; cdr3_aa: CASSQDDAGQGWGEQFF; cdr3_nt: TGCGCCAGCAGCCAAGATGACGCGGGACAGGGATGGGGTGAGCAGTTCTTC
d_call: -; j_call: TRBJ2-1; v_call: TRBV20-1; clone_size: few; cdr3_aa: CSASYNEQFF; cdr3_nt: TGCAGTGCTTCTTACAATGAGCAGTTCTTC
d_call: -; j_call: TRBJ2-7; v_call: TRBV11-3; clone_size: -; cdr3_aa: CASSSRDTYEQYF; cdr3_nt: TGTGCCAGCAGCTCCCGGGACACCTACGAGCAGTACTTC
d_call: TRBD1; j_call: TRBJ2-1; v_call: TRBV11-3; clone_size: few; cdr3_aa: CASSLRGRRNEQFF; cdr3_nt: TGTGCCAGCAGCTTAAGGGGGCGTCGCAATGAGCAGTTCTTC
d_call: TRBD2; j_call: TRBJ2-3; v_call: TRBV7-7; clone_size: few; cdr3_aa: CASSPGTSGDTQYF; cdr3_nt: TGTGCTAGCAGCCCCGGGACTAGCGGAGATACGCAGTATTTT
d_call: -; j_call: TRBJ1-3; v_call: TRBV28; clone_size: few; cdr3_aa: CASSLTRGNTIYF; cdr3_nt: TGTGCCAGCAGTTTAACCCGGGGGAACACCATATATTTT
d_call: TRBD2; j_call: TRBJ2-3; v_call: TRBV29-1; clone_size: -; cdr3_aa: CSVASGSTDTQYF; cdr3_nt: TGCAGCGTTGCTAGCGGTAGCACAGATACGCAGTATTTT
d_call: TRBD2; j_call: TRBJ2-2; v_call: TRBV19; clone_size: -; cdr3_aa: CASSGPSGVQTYTGELFF; cdr3_nt: TGTGCCAGTAGTGGGCCTAGCGGGGTCCAAACGTACACCGGGGAGCTGTTTTTT
d_call: -; j_call: TRBJ2-7; v_call: TRBV6-5; clone_size: -; cdr3_aa: CASSARTGTWGDLYF; cdr3_nt: TGTGCCAGCAGTGCGCGCACCGGGACTTGGGGCGATCTGTACTTC
d_call: TRBD1; j_call: TRBJ1-1; v_call: TRBV2; clone_size: few; cdr3_aa: CASGDRDGRAFF; cdr3_nt: TGTGCCAGCGGGGACAGGGATGGTAGAGCTTTCTTT
d_call: -; j_call: TRBJ1-2; v_call: TRBV11-2; clone_size: -; cdr3_aa: CASSLEPGVDGYTF; cdr3_nt: TGTGCCAGCAGCTTAGAGCCAGGGGTGGATGGCTACACCTTC
d_call: -; j_call: TRBJ2-5; v_call: TRBV5-1; clone_size: -; cdr3_aa: CASTSRRGAETQYF; cdr3_nt: TGCGCCAGCACCTCTCGACGGGGGGCTGAGACCCAGTACTTC
d_call: -; j_call: TRBJ1-6; v_call: TRBV30; clone_size: -; cdr3_aa: CAWTTGRSYNSPLHF; cdr3_nt: TGTGCCTGGACTACGGGGAGGTCCTATAATTCACCCCTCCACTTT
d_call: TRBD1; j_call: TRBJ1-4; v_call: TRBV14; clone_size: -; cdr3_aa: CASSHLKIGQDNEKLFF; cdr3_nt: TGTGCCAGCAGCCACCTTAAGATAGGACAGGATAATGAAAAACTGTTTTTT
d_call: TRBD2; j_call: TRBJ2-3; v_call: TRBV27; clone_size: -; cdr3_aa: CASRGGRAFFLDTQYF; cdr3_nt: TGTGCCAGCAGGGGCGGGAGGGCCTTTTTTTTAGATACGCAGTATTTT
d_call: TRBD2; j_call: TRBJ2-1; v_call: TRBV5-6; clone_size: -; cdr3_aa: CASSLVRGTGNEQFF; cdr3_nt: TGTGCCAGCAGCCTCGTGCGGGGGACCGGGAATGAGCAGTTCTTC
d_call: TRBD1; j_call: TRBJ1-2; v_call: TRBV6-1; clone_size: -; cdr3_aa: CASSRDRVDGYTF; cdr3_nt: TGTGCCAGCAGTAGGGACAGGGTTGATGGCTACACCTTC
d_call: TRBD2; j_call: TRBJ2-7; v_call: TRBV29-1; clone_size: -; cdr3_aa: CSCGLASYEQYF; cdr3_nt: TGCAGCTGCGGACTAGCCTCCTACGAGCAGTACTTC
d_call: TRBD1; j_call: TRBJ2-7; v_call: TRBV4-2; clone_size: -; cdr3_aa: CASSQEQGSSYEQYF; cdr3_nt: TGTGCCAGCAGCCAAGAACAGGGGAGCTCCTACGAGCAGTACTTC
d_call: -; j_call: TRBJ2-1; v_call: TRBV4-2; clone_size: -; cdr3_aa: CASSQDGSNEQFF; cdr3_nt: TGTGCCAGCAGCCAAGACGGTAGCAATGAGCAGTTCTTC
d_call: -; j_call: TRBJ2-3; v_call: TRBV4-1; clone_size: -; cdr3_aa: CASSQEPGTDTQYF; cdr3_nt: TGCGCCAGCAGCCAAGAACCGGGAACAGATACGCAGTATTTT
d_call: -; j_call: TRBJ1-1; v_call: TRBV28; clone_size: -; cdr3_aa: CASSLSGRNTEAFF; cdr3_nt: TGTGCCAGCAGTTTAAGCGGCAGGAACACTGAAGCTTTCTTT
d_call: -; j_call: TRBJ2-7; v_call: TRBV11-2; clone_size: -; cdr3_aa: CASSWWAGEQYF; cdr3_nt: TGTGCCAGCAGCTGGTGGGCGGGGGAGCAGTACTTC
d_call: TRBD2; j_call: TRBJ2-3; v_call: TRBV5-4; clone_size: -; cdr3_aa: CASSFRGSTSGFYGDTQYF; cdr3_nt: TGTGCCAGCAGCTTTCGAGGGTCGACTAGCGGGTTCTACGGGGATACGCAGTATTTT
d_call: -; j_call: TRBJ1-1; v_call: TRBV28; clone_size: -; cdr3_aa: CASSLRGNTEAFF; cdr3_nt: TGTGCCAGCAGTTTAAGGGGGAACACTGAAGCTTTCTTT